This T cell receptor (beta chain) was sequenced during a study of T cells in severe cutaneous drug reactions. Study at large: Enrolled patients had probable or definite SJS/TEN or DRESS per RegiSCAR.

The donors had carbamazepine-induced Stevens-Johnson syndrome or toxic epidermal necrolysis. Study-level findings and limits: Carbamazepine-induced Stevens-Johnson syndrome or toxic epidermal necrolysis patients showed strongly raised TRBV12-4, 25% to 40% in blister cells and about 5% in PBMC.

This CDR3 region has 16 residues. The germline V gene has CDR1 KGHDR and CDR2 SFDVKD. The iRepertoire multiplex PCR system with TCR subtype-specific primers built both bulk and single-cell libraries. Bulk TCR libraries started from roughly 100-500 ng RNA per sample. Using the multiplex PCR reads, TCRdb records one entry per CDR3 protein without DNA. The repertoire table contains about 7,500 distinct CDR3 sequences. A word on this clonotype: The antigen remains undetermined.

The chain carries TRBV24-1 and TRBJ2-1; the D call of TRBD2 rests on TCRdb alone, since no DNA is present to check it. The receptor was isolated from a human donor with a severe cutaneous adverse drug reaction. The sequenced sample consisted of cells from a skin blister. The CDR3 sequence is CATSDSWLAENNEQFF.